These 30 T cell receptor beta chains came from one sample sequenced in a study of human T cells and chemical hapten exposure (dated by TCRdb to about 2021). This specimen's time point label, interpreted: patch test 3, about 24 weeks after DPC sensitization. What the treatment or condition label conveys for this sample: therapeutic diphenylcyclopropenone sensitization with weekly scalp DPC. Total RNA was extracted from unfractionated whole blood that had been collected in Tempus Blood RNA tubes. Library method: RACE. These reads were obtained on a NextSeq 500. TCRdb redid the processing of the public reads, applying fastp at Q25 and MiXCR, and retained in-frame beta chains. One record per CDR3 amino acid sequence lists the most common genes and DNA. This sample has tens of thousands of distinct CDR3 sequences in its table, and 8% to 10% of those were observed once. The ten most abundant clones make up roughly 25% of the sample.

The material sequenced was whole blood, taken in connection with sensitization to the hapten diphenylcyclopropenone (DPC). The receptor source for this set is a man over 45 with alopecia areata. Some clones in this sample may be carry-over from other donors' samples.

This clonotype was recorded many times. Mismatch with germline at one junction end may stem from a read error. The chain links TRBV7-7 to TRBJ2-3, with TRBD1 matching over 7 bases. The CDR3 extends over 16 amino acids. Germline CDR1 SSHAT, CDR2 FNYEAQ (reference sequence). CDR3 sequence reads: CASSLSAGGSTDTQYF. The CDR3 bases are TGTGCTAGCAGCTTAAGCGCAGGGGGAAGCACAGATACGCAGTATTTT.

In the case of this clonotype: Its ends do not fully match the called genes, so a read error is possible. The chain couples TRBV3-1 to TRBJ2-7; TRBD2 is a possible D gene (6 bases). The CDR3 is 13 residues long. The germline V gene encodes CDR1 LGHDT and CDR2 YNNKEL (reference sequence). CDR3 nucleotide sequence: TGTGCCAGCCTGGATCGGGGGTCCTACGTGCAGTACTTC. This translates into CASLDRGSYVQYF.

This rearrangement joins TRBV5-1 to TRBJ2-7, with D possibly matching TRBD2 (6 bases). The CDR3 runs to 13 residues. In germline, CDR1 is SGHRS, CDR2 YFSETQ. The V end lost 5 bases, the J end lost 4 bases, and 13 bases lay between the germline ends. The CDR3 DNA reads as TGCGCCAGCAGGTCCCAGGGAGGATACGAGCAGTACTTC. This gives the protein CASRSQGGYEQYF.

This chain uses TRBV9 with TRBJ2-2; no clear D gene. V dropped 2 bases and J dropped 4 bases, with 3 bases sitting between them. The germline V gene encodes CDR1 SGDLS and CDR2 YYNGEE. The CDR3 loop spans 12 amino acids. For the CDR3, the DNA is TGTGCCAGCAGCGTGGGCACCGGGGAGCTGTTTTTT. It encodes CASSVGTGELFF.

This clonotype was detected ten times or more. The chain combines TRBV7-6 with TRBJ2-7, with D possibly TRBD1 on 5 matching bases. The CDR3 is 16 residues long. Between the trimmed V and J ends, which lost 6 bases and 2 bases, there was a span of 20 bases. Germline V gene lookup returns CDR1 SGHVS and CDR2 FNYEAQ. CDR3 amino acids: CASSDRLGKIPYEQYF. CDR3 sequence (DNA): TGTGCCAGCAGTGACAGACTGGGCAAAATCCCCTACGAGCAGTACTTC.

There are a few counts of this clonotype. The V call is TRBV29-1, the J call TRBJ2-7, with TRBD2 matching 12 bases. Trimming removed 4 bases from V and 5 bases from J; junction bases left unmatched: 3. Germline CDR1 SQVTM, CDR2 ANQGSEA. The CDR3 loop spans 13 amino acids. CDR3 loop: CSVGTSGTHEQYF. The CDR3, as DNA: TGCAGCGTTGGGACTAGCGGGACCCACGAGCAGTACTTC.

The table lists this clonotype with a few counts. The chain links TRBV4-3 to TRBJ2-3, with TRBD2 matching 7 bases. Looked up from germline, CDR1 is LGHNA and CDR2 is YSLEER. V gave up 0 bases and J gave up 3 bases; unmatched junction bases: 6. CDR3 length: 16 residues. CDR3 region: CASSQDLAGETDTQYF. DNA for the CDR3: TGCGCCAGCAGCCAAGATCTCGCGGGAGAGACAGATACGCAGTATTTT.

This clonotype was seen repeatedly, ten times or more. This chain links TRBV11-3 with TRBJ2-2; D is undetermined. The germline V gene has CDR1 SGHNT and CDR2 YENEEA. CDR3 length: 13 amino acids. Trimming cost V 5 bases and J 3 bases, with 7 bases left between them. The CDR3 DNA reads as TGTGCCAGCAGCCGGCAAGACACCGGGGAGCTGTTTTTT. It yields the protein CASSRQDTGELFF.

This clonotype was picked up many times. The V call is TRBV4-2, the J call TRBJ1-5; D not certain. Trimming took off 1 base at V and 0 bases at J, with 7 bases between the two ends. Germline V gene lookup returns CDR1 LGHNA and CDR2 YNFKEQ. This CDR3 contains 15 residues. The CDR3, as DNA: TGTGCCAGCAGCCAAGGTTCAGATAGCAATCAGCCCCAGCATTTT. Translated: CASSQGSDSNQPQHF.

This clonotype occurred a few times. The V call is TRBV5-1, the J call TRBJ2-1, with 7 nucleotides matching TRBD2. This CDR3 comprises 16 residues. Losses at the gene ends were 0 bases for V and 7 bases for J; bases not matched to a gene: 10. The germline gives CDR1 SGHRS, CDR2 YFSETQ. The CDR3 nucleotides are TGCGCCAGCAGCTTGGCCGGCGGGAGCATTAGGAATGAGCAGTTCTTC. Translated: CASSLAGGSIRNEQFF.

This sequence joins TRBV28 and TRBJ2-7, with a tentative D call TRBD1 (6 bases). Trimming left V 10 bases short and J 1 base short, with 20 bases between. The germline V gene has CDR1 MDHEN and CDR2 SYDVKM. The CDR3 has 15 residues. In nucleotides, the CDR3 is TGTGCCACGCGACAGGTATCGTTCGGGTCCTACGAGCAGTACTTC. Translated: CATRQVSFGSYEQYF.

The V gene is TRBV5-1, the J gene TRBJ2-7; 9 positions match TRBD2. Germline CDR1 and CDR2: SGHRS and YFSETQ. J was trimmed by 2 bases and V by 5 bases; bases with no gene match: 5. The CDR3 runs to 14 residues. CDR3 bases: TGCGCCAGCAGAGCGGGGGGTACGACCTACGAGCAGTACTTC. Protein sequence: CASRAGGTTYEQYF.

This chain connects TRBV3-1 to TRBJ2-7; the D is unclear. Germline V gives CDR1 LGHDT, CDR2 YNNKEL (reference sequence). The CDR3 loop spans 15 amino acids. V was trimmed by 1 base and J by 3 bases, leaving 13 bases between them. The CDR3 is CASSQGLRQSYEQYF. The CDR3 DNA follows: TGTGCCAGCAGCCAAGGGCTTCGGCAAAGCTACGAGCAGTACTTC.

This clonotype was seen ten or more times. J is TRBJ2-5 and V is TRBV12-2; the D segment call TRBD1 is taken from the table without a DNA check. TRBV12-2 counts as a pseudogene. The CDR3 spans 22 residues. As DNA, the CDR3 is TGTGCAAGTCGCTTAGAACGGTTTTCTAATGCACGCCCACAATTAAAACAAGAGACCCAGTACTTC. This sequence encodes CASRLERFSNARPQLKQETQYF.

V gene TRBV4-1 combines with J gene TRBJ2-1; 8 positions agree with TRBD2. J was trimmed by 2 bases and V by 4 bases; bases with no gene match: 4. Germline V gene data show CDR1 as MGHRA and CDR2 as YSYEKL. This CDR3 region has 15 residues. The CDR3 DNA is TGCGCCAGCAGCCCCGCTAGCGGGCCCTACAATGAGCAGTTCTTC. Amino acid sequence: CASSPASGPYNEQFF.

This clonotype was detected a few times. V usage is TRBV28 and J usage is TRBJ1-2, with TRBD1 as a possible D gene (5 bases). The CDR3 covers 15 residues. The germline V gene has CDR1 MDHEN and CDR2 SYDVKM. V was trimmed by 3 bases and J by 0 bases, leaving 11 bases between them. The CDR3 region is CASSLYDSPNYGYTF. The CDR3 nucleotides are TGTGCCAGCAGTTTGTATGACAGTCCTAACTATGGCTACACCTTC.

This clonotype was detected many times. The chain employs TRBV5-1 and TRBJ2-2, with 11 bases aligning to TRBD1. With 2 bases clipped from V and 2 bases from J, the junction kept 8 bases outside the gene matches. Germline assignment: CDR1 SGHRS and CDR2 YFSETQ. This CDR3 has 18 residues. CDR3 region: CASSFPRTGGFNTGELFF. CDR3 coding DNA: TGCGCCAGCAGCTTCCCCAGGACAGGGGGCTTTAACACCGGGGAGCTGTTTTTT. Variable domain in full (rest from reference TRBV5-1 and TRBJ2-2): KAGVTQTPRYLIKTRGQQVTLSCSPISGHRSVSWYQQTPGQGLQFLFEYFSETQRNKGNFPGRFSGRQFSNSRSEMNVSTLELGDSALYLCASSFPRTGGFNTGELFFGEGSRLTVL.

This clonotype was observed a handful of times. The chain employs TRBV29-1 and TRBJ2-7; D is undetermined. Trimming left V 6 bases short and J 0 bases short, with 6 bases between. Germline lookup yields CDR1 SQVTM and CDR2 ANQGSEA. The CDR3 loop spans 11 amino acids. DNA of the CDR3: TGCAGCGTCGAGAGCTCCTACGAGCAGTACTTC. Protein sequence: CSVESSYEQYF.

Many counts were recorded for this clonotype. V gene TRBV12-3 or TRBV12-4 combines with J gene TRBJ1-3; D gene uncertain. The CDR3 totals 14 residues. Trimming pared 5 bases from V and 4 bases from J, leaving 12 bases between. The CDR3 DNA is TGTGCCAGCAGTCCCGTCAGTCAGGGAAACACCATATATTTT. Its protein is CASSPVSQGNTIYF.

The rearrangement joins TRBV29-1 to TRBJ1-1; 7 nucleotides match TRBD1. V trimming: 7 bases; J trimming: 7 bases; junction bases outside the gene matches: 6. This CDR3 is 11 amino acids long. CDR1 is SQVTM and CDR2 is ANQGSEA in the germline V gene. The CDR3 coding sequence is TGCAGCGCCGCGGGACAGATTGAAGCTTTCTTT. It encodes CSAAGQIEAFF.

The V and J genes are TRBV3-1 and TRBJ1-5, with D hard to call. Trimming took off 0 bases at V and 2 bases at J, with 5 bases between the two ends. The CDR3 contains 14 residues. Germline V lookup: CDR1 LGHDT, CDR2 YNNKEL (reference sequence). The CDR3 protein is CASSQEHGNQPQHF. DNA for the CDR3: TGTGCCAGCAGCCAAGAACATGGCAATCAGCCCCAGCATTTT.

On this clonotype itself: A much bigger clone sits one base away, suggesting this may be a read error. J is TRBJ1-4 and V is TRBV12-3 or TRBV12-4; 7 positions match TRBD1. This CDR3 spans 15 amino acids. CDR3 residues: CACSLRGPTNEKLFF. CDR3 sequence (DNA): TGTGCCTGCAGTTTAAGGGGGCCAACTAATGAAAAACTGTTTTTT.

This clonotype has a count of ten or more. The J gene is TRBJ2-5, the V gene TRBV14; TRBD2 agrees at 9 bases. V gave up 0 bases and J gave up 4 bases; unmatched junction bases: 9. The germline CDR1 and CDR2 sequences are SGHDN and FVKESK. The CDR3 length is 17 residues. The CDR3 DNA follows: TGTGCCAGCAGCCAAGATACGGCTAGCGGGACGCGAGAGACCCAGTACTTC. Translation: CASSQDTASGTRETQYF. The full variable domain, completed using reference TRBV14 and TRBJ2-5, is EAGVTQFPSHSVIEKGQTVTLRCDPISGHDNLYWYRRVMGKEIKFLLHFVKESKQDESGMPNNRFLAERTGGTYSTLKVQPAELEDSGVYFCASSQDTASGTRETQYFGPGTRLLVL.

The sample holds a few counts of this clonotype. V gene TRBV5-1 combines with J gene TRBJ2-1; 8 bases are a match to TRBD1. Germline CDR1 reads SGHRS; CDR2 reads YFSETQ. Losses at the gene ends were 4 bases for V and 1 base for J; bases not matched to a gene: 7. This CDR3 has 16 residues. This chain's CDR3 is CASSRSGQGSYNEQFF. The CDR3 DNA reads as TGCGCCAGCAGCCGGTCAGGACAGGGTTCCTACAATGAGCAGTTCTTC. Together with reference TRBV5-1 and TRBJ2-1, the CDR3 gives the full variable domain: KAGVTQTPRYLIKTRGQQVTLSCSPISGHRSVSWYQQTPGQGLQFLFEYFSETQRNKGNFPGRFSGRQFSNSRSEMNVSTLELGDSALYLCASSRSGQGSYNEQFFGPGTRLTVL.

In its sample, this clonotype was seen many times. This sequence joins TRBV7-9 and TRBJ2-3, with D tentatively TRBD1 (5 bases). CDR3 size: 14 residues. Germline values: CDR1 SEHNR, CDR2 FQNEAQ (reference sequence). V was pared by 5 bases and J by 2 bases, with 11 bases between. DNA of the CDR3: TGTGCCAGCAGCCGGACAATGTCCACAGATACGCAGTATTTT. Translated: CASSRTMSTDTQYF.

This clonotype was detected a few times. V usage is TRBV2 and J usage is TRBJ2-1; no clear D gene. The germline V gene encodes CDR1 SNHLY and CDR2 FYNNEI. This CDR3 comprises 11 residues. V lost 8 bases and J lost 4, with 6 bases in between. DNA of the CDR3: TGTGCCAGCGGTTGGTACAATGAGCAGTTCTTC. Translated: CASGWYNEQFF.

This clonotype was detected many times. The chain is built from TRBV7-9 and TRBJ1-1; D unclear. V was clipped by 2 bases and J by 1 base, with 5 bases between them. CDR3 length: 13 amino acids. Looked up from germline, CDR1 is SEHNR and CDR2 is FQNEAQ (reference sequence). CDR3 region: CASSLRQNTEAFF. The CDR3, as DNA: TGTGCCAGCAGCTTAAGGCAGAACACTGAAGCTTTCTTT.

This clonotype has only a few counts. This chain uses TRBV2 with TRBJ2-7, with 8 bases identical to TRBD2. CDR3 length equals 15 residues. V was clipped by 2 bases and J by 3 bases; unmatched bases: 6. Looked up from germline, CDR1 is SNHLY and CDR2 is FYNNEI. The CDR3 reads CASSELSSGYYEQYF. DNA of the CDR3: TGTGCCAGCAGTGAATTGTCTAGCGGGTACTACGAGCAGTACTTC. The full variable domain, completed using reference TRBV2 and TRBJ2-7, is EPEVTQTPSHQVTQMGQEVILRCVPISNHLYFYWYRQILGQKVEFLVSFYNNEISEKSEIFDDQFSVERPDGSNFTLKIRSTKLEDSAMYFCASSELSSGYYEQYFGPGTRLTVT.

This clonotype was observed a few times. CDR3 sequence reads: CASSLVGTGKTDTQYF. Here the CDR3 DNA reads TGTGCCAGCAGCTTAGTAGGTACAGGGAAAACAGATACGCAGTATTTT. J is TRBJ2-3 and V is TRBV7-2; TRBD1 might be the D (6 bases). From germline, CDR1 is SGHTA and CDR2 FQGNSA. V lost 1 base and J lost 3, with 14 bases in between. This CDR3 region has 16 residues.

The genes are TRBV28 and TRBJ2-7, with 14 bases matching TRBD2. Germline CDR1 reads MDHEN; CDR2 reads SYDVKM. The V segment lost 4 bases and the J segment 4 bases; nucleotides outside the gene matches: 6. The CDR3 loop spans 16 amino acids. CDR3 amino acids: CASSSPGTSGGYEQYF. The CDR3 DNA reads TGTGCCAGCAGTTCGCCCGGGACTAGCGGGGGTTACGAGCAGTACTTC.